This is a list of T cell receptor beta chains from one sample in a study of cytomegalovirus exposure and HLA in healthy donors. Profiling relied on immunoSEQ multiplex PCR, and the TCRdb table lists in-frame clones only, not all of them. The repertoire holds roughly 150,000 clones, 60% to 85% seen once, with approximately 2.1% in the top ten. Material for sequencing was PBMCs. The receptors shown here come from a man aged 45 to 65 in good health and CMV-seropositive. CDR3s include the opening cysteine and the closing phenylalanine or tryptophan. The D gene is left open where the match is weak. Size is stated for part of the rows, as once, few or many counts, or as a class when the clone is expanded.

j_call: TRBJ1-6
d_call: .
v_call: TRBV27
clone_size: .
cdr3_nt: TGTGCCAGCAGTTTAGCCCAGGGTAGTTCACCCCTCCACTTT
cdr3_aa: CASSLAQGSSPLHF

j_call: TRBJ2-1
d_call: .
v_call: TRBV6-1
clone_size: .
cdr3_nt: TGTGCCAGCAAGCGGGTCGGGAATGAGCAGTTCTTC
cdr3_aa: CASKRVGNEQFF

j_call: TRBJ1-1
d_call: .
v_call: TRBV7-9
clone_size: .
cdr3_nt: TGTGCCAGCAGCCCGGGCGGGGGTGGTGAAGCTTTCTTT
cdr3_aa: CASSPGGGGEAFF

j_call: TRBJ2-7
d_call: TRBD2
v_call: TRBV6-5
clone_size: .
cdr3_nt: TGTGCCAGCAGGTTAGCGGGGGGTGGCTCCTACGAGCAGTACTTC
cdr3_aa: CASRLAGGGSYEQYF

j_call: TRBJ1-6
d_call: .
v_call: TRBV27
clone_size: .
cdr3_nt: TGTGCCAGCAGTCTCGCGGGGGGACGATCACCCCTCCACTTT
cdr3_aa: CASSLAGGRSPLHF

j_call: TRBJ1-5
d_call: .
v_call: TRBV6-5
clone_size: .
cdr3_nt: TGTGCCAGCAGTTACTCTCTGGGAGATCAGCCCCAGCATTTT
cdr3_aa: CASSYSLGDQPQHF

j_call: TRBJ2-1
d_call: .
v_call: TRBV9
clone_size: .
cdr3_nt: TGTGCCAGCAGCGTAGCGGCTAGTAGGGGCTATGAGCAGTTCTTC
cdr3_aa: CASSVAASRGYEQFF

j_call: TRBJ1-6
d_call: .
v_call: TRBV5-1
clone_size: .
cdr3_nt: TGCGCCAGCAGCTTGGGTACAGAATCACCCCTCCACTTT
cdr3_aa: CASSLGTESPLHF

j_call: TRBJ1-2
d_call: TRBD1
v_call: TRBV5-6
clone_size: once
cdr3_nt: TGTGCCAGCAGCCCCCCGTGGGGGACAGGGAACTATGGCTACACCTTC
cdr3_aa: CASSPPWGTGNYGYTF

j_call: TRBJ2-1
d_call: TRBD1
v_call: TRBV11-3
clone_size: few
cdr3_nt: TGTGCCAGCAGCAAACGGACAGGGACGGGGGCCAATGAGCAGTTCTTC
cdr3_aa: CASSKRTGTGANEQFF

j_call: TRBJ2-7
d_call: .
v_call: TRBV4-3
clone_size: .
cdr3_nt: TGCGCCAGCAGCCAAGACATCCGACAGGCCCGAGCCTACGAGCAGTACTTC
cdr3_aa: CASSQDIRQARAYEQYF

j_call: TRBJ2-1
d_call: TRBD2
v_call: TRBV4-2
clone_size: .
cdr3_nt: TGTGCCAGCAGCCAAGATGTAGGCGGGGGTTCGTTTCGTGCCGTCAATGAGCAGTTCTTC
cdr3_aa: CASSQDVGGGSFRAVNEQFF

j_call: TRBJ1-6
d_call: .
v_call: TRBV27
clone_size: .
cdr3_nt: TGTGCCAGCAGTTTAGGACGTCTCGTAGGGGTGAGCTCCTATAATTCACCCCTCCACTTT
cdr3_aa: CASSLGRLVGVSSYNSPLHF

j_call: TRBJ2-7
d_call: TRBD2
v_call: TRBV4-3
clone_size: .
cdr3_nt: TGCGCCAGCAGCCAACAGCCCAAAATTAGCGGGGACCACGAGCAGTACTTC
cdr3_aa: CASSQQPKISGDHEQYF

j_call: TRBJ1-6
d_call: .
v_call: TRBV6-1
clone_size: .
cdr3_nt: TGTGCCAGCAGTGAATTGGCACAGGCATTGGGTTCACCCCTCCACTTT
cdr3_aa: CASSELAQALGSPLHF

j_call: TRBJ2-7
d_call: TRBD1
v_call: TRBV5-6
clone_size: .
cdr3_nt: TGTGCCAGCACCCTAGGGGGCCGGGGCCTCGAGCAGTACTTC
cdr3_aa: CASTLGGRGLEQYF

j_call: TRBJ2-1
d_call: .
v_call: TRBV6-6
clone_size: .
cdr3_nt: TGTGCCAGCACCCTTAGCTCCTACAATGAGCAGTTCTTC
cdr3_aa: CASTLSSYNEQFF

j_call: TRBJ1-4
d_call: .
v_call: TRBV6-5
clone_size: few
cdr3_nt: TGTGCCAGCAGCAGGGGAGCTAATGAAAAACTGTTTTTT
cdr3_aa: CASSRGANEKLFF

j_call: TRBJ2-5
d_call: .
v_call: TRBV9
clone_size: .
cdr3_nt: TGTGCCAGCAGCGTAGGAGGAGCCCAAAGGATAGAGACCCAGTACTTC
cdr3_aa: CASSVGGAQRIETQYF

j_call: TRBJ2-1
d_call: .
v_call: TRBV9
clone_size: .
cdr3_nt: TGTGCCAGCAGCGTAGTCCCGGGATCCTACAATGAGCAGTTCTTC
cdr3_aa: CASSVVPGSYNEQFF

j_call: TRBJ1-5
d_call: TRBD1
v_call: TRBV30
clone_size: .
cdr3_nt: TGTGCCTGCCCGACAGGGAACAGCAATCAGCCCCAGCATTTT
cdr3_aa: CACPTGNSNQPQHF

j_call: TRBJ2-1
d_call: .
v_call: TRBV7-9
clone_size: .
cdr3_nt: TGTGCCAGCAGCAGCTCTAGCTCCTACAATGAGCAGTTCTTC
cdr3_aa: CASSSSSSYNEQFF

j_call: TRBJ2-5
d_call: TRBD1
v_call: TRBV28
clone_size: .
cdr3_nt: TGTGCCAGCAGTTTGGGACAGATAGAGACCCAGTACTTC
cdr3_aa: CASSLGQIETQYF

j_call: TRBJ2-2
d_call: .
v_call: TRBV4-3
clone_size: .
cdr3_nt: TGCGCCAGCAGTCGGACAGCGGACACCGGGGAGCTGTTTTTT
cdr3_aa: CASSRTADTGELFF

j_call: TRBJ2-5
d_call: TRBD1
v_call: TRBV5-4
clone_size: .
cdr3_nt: TGTGCCAGCAGCTTGGGCCAGGGGGCGGGTCAAGAGACCCAGTACTTC
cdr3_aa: CASSLGQGAGQETQYF

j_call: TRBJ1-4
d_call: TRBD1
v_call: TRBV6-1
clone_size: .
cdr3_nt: TGTGCCAGCAGTGATACGGGACAGGGACAAACCACGTTTGGTGAAAAACTGTTTTTT
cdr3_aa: CASSDTGQGQTTFGEKLFF

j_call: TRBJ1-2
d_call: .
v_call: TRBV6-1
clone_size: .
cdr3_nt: TGTGCCAGCACTCTCGCGCCGGGAACTATCTATGGCTACACCTTC
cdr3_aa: CASTLAPGTIYGYTF

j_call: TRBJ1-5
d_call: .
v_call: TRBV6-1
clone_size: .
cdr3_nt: TGTGCCAGCAGTGTGGGGGGTGTCAATCAGCCCCAGCATTTT
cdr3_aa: CASSVGGVNQPQHF

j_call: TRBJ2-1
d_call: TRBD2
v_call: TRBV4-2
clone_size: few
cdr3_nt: TGTGCCAGCAGCCAAGCCGCGGGGGGCTCCTACAATGAGCAGTTCTTC
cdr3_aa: CASSQAAGGSYNEQFF

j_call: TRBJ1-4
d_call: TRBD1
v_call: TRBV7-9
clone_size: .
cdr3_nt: TGTGCCAGCAGCCACGGACAGGGGGCTGAAAAACTGTTTTTT
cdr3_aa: CASSHGQGAEKLFF

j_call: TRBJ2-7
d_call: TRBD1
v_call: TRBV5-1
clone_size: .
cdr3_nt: TGCGCCAGCAGCAACGGACAGGGACAAGACGAGCAGTACTTC
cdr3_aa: CASSNGQGQDEQYF

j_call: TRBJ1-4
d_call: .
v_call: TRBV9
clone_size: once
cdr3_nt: TGTGCCAGCAGCCGAGGAGGAGCAACTAATGAAAAACTGTTTTTT
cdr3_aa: CASSRGGATNEKLFF

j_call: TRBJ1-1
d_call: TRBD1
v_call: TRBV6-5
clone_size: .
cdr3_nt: TGTGCCAGCAGTTACTCGAGGACAGGGGTTGCTGAAGCTTTCTTT
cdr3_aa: CASSYSRTGVAEAFF

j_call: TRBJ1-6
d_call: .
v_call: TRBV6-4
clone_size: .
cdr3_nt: TGTGCCAGCAGTGTAGAGGAGCGTTCACCCCTCCACTTT
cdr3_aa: CASSVEERSPLHF

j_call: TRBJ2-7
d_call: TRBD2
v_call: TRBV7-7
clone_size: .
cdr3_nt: TGTGCCAGCAGCTTAGGGGGGGAGGGCTCCTACGAGCAGTACTTC
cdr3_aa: CASSLGGEGSYEQYF

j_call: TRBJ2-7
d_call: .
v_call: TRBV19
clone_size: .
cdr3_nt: TGTGCCAGTAGTGCCCCAGGGGACACCTACGAGCAGTACTTC
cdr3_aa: CASSAPGDTYEQYF

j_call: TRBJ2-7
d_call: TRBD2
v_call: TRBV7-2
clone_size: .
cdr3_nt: TGTGCCAGCAGCTTAGATGGGGGGGGCTCCTACGAGCAGTACTTC
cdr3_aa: CASSLDGGGSYEQYF

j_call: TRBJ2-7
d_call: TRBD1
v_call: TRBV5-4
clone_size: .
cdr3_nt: TGTGCCAGCAGCAGAGAGACAGGGGGCTACGAGCAGTACTTC
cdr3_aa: CASSRETGGYEQYF

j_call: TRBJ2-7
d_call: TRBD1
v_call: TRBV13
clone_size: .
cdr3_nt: TGTGCCAGCAGCTGGTGGACAGGGGGCAACTACGAGCAGTACTTC
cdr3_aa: CASSWWTGGNYEQYF

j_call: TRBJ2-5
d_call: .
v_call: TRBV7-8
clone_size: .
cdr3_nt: TGTGCCAGCAGCTTCCGGGACACCGTCCAGTACTTC
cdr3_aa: CASSFRDTVQYF

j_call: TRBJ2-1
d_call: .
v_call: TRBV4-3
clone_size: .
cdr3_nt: TGCGCCAGCAGCCAAGATCGCGGGGAACGGGAGCAGTTCTTC
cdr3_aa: CASSQDRGEREQFF

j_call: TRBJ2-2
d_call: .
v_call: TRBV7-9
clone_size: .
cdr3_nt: TGTGCCAGCAGCTTAGACTACCGGACAGCCGATAACACCGGGGAGCTGTTTTTT
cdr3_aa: CASSLDYRTADNTGELFF